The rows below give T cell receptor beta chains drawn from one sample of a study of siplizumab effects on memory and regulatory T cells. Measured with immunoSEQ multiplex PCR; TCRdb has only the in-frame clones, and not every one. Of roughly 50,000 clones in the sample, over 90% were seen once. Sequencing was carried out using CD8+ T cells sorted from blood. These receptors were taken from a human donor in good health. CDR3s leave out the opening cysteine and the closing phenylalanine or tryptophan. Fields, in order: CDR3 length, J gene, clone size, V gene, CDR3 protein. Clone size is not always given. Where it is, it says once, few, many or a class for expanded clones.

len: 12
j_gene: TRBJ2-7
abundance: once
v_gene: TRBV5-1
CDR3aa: ASSNTSGTYEQY

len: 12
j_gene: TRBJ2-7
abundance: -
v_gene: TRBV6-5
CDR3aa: ASSYEDSVYEQY

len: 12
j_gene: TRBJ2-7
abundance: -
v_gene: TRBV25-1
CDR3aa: ASSESGISYEQY

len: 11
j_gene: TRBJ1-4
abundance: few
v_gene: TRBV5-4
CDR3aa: ASSLWRGEKLF

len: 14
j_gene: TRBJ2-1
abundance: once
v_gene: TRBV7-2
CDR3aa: ASSLVPRAPHAEQF

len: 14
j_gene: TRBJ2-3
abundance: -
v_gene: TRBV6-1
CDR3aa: ASSELLAGGTDTQY

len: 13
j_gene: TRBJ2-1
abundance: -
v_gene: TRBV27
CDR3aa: ASSLLTGRVNEQF

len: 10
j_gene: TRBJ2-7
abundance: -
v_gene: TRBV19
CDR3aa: ASGMRPYEQY

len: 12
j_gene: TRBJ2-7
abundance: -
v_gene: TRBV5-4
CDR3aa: ASSLLSGPDEQY

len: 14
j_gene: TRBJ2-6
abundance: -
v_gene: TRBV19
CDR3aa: ASTGRFGSGANVLT

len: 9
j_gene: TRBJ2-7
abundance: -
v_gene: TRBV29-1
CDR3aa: SVEDLGEQY

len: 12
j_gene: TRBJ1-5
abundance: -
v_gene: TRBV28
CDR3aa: ASSLPDYNQPQH

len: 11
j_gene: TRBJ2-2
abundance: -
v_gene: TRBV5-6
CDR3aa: ASSLSGNGELF

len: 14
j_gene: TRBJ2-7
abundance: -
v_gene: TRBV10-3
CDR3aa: AISEFKTGDSYEQY

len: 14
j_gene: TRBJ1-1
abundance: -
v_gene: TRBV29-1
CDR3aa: SVLGTAPVMNTEAF

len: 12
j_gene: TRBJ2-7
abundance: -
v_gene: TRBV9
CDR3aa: ASSAGTADYEQY

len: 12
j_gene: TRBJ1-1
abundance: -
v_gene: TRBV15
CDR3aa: ATRGRVSGTEAF

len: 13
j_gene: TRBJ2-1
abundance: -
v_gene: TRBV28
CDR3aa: ASTLRWGGYNEQF

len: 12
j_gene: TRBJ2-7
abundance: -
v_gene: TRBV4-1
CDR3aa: ASSQDPGSNEQY

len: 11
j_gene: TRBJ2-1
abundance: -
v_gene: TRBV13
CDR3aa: ASSIQGTPEQF

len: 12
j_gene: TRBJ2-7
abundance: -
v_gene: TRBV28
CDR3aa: ASSYPGRGYEQY

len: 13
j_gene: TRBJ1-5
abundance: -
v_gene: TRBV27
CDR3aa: ASSFGGQSNQPQH

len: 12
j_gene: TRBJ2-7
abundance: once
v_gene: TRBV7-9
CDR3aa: ASSYDRGIYEQY

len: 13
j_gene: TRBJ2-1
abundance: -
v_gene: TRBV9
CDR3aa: ASSVEGQGGDEQF

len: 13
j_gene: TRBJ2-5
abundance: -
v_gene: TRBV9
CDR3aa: ATNRRFLPGETQY

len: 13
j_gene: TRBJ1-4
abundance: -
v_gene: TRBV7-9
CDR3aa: ASSPTGEANEKLF

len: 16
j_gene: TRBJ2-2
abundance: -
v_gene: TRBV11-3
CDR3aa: ASSSGHLGVQGTGELF

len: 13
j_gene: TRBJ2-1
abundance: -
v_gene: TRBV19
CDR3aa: ASSNQRTLNNEQF

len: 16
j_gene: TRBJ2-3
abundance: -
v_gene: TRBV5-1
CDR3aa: ASSFSVTGVGWTDTQY

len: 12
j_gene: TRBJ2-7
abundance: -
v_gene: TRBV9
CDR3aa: ASSVGGSGYEQY

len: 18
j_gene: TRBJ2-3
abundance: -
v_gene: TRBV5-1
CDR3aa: ASSFGLPGLAGMDTDTQY

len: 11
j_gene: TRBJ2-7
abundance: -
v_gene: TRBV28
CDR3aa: ASSLTLTYEQY

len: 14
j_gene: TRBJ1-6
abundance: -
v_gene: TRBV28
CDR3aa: ASSLGTGEKGSPLH

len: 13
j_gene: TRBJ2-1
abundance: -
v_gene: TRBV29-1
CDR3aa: SVEPPSGSFDEQF

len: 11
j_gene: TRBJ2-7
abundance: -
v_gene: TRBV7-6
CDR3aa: ASSLDPLYEQY

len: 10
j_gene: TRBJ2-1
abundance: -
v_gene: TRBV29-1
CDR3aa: SMIGLALEQF

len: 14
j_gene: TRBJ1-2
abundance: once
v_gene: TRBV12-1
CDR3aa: ASSFAGRRANYGYT

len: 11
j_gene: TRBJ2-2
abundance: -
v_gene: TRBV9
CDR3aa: ASSVYSTGELF

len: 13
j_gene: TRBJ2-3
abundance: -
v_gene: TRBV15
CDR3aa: ATFKCDLGTDTQY

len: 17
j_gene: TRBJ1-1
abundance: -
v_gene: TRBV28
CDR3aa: ASSLSEKKWTITHTEAF